This T cell receptor beta chain was identified during a study of T cell changes during pregnancy in multiple sclerosis. The CDR3 spans 13 residues. Germline CDR1 and CDR2: SGDLS and YYNGEE. Trimming stripped 3 bases from V and 6 bases from J, with 10 bases between. The protocol was immunoSEQ multiplex PCR, while the TCRdb copy is restricted to in-frame clones and leaves out a portion. The sample carries over 100,000 clones, 92% recorded once. The sample consisted of peripheral blood, taken in the third trimester of pregnancy. The genes are TRBV9 and TRBJ1-3; D is possibly TRBD1 (5 bases). The clonotype comes from a female donor with multiple sclerosis, enrolled in a pregnancy study. The CDR3: CASSAGGVNTIYF. The CDR3 DNA sequence: TGTGCCAGCAGCGCCGGGGGAGTAAACACCATATATTTT.